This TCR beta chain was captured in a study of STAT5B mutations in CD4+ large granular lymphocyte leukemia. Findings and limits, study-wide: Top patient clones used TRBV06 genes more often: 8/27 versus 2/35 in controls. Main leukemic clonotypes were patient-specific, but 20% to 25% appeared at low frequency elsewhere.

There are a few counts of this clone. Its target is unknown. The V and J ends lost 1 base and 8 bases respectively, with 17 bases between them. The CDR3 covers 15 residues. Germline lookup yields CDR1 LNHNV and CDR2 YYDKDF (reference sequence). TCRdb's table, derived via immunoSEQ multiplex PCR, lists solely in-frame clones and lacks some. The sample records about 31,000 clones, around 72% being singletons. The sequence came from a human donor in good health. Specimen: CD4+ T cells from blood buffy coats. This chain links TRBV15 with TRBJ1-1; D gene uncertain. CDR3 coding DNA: TGTGCCACCAGCAGAGGAGGAGCCGCGGGGAGGGAAGCTTTCTTT. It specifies CATSRGGAAGREAFF.